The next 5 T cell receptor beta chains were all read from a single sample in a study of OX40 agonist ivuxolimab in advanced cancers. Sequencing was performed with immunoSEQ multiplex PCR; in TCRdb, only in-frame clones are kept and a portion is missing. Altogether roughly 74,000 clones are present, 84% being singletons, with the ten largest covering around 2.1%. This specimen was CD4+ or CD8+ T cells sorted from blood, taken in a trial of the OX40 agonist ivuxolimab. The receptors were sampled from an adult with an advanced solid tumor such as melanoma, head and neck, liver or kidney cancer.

The CDR3 nucleotides read TGCGCCAGCAGCCAGGGCCAGGCAGGGCTCTATGGCTACACCTTC. This gives the protein CASSQGQAGLYGYTF. J is TRBJ1-2 and V is TRBV4-3; maybe TRBD1 (5 bases). V was cut by 3 bases and J by 4 bases, with 15 bases left in between. Per the germline V gene, CDR1 is LGHNA and CDR2 is YSLEER. This CDR3 has 15 residues.

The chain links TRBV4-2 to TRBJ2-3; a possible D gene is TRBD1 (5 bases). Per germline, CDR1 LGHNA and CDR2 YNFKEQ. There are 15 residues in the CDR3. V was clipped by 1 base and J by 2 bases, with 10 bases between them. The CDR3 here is CASSQAQGITDTQYF. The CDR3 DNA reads TGTGCCAGCAGCCAAGCTCAGGGAATCACAGATACGCAGTATTTT.

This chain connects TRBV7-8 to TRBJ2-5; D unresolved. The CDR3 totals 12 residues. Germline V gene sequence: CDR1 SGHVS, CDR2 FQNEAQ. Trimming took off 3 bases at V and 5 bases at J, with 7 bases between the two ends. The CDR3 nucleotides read TGTGCCAGCAGCTTCAATAGGGAGACCCAGTACTTC. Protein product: CASSFNRETQYF.

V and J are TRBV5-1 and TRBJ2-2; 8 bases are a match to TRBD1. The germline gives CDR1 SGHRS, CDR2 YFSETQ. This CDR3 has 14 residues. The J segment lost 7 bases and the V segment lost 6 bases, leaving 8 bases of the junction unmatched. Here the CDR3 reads CASTDQGASGELFF. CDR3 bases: TGCGCCAGCACCGACCAGGGGGCTAGCGGGGAGCTGTTTTTT. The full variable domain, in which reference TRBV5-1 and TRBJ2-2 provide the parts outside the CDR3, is KAGVTQTPRYLIKTRGQQVTLSCSPISGHRSVSWYQQTPGQGLQFLFEYFSETQRNKGNFPGRFSGRQFSNSRSEMNVSTLELGDSALYLCASTDQGASGELFFGEGSRLTVL.

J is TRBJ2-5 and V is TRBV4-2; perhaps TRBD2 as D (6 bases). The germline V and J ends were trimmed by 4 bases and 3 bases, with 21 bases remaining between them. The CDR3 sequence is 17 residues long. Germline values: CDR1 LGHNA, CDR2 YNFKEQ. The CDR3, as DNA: TGTGCCAGCAGCCGCCCCCATCGAGGCGGAGGGAAAGAGACCCAGTACTTC. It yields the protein CASSRPHRGGGKETQYF.